This TCR beta chain was documented in a study of T cell repertoires in cytomegalovirus infection. The study, taken as a whole, reports: Summed frequency of shared TCR beta families picked out CMV carriers who also had the relevant HLA.

CDR3 length: 15 amino acids. Germline V gene sequence: CDR1 SNHLY, CDR2 FYNNEI. V lost 6 bases to trimming and J lost 6 bases; unmatched junction nucleotides: 1. TCRdb re-analysed the reads in MiXCR, keeping a single row per CDR3 protein. The table shows some 100,000 distinct CDR3 sequences, with around 28% occurring only once. Points on this clonotype: Its antigen remains unidentified.

The clonotype comes from a human donor in good health (CMV status not recorded). Some clones in this sample may be carry-over from other donors' samples. Here the sequenced sample was CD8+ T cells from cultured PBMCs, taken from culture after CMV antigen stimulation. The J gene is TRBJ2-2, the V gene TRBV2; 16 nucleotides line up with TRBD2. CDR3 amino acids: CASRGLAGGPGELFF. CDR3 coding DNA: TGTGCCAGCAGGGGACTAGCGGGGGGGCCCGGGGAGCTGTTTTTT.